These T cell receptor beta chains were read from a single sample in a study of shared clonotypes between healthy human individuals. Here immunoSEQ multiplex PCR was the method, and the copy in TCRdb shows in-frame clones only, minus some. Of millions of clones detected, roughly 94% appear once; the ten largest clones hold 1.1%. Material for sequencing was naive CD8+ T cells sorted from blood. The receptors were gathered from a man aged 18-30 years in good health. Both conserved end residues are part of each CDR3. D genes are given only for firm matches. Clone size appears in some rows only: once, few, many, or a class for an expanded clone.

CDR3 length: 14
clone size: NA
V gene: TRBV2
J gene: TRBJ2-1
D gene: TRBD2
CDR3 protein: CAILSGRNDNEQFF
CDR3 DNA: TGTGCCATCCTTAGCGGGAGGAACGACAATGAGCAGTTCTTC

CDR3 length: 14
clone size: once
V gene: TRBV2
J gene: TRBJ2-3
D gene: NA
CDR3 protein: CASTGEGVPDTQYF
CDR3 DNA: TGTGCCAGCACCGGTGAGGGAGTCCCAGATACGCAGTATTTT

CDR3 length: 16
clone size: NA
V gene: TRBV11-3
J gene: TRBJ2-3
D gene: NA
CDR3 protein: CASSLGSSQITDTQYF
CDR3 DNA: TGTGCCAGCAGCTTAGGAAGTAGTCAGATCACAGATACGCAGTATTTT

CDR3 length: 13
clone size: NA
V gene: TRBV29-1
J gene: TRBJ1-3
D gene: NA
CDR3 protein: CSAGGGPGNTIYF
CDR3 DNA: TGCAGCGCCGGAGGGGGGCCTGGAAACACCATATATTTT

CDR3 length: 16
clone size: NA
V gene: TRBV27
J gene: TRBJ1-4
D gene: TRBD1
CDR3 protein: CASSLEGQSVNEKLFF
CDR3 DNA: TGTGCCAGCAGCCTCGAGGGACAGTCCGTGAATGAAAAACTGTTTTTT

CDR3 length: 13
clone size: NA
V gene: TRBV4-3
J gene: TRBJ1-1
D gene: NA
CDR3 protein: CASSQDSNTEAFF
CDR3 DNA: TGCGCCAGCAGCCAAGATTCGAACACTGAAGCTTTCTTT

CDR3 length: 15
clone size: NA
V gene: TRBV9
J gene: TRBJ2-2
D gene: NA
CDR3 protein: CASSEWNGDTGELFF
CDR3 DNA: TGTGCCAGCAGCGAATGGAACGGAGACACCGGGGAGCTGTTTTTT

CDR3 length: 15
clone size: NA
V gene: TRBV30
J gene: TRBJ2-7
D gene: TRBD2
CDR3 protein: CAWSEGAGGTYEQYF
CDR3 DNA: TGTGCCTGGAGTGAGGGAGCGGGGGGGACCTACGAGCAGTACTTC

CDR3 length: 12
clone size: NA
V gene: TRBV7-9
J gene: TRBJ1-3
D gene: NA
CDR3 protein: CASSLGGNTIYF
CDR3 DNA: TGTGCCAGCAGCTTAGGTGGAAACACCATATATTTT

CDR3 length: 13
clone size: NA
V gene: TRBV18
J gene: TRBJ2-7
D gene: NA
CDR3 protein: CASSSDSPYEQYF
CDR3 DNA: TGTGCCAGCTCCTCGGACAGTCCCTACGAGCAGTACTTC

CDR3 length: 14
clone size: NA
V gene: TRBV4-3
J gene: TRBJ2-1
D gene: TRBD2
CDR3 protein: CASSSSGDYNEQFF
CDR3 DNA: TGCGCCAGCAGCTCTAGCGGGGACTACAATGAGCAGTTCTTC

CDR3 length: 16
clone size: NA
V gene: TRBV1
J gene: TRBJ2-4
D gene: NA
CDR3 protein: CTSRVDVGGAKNIQYF
CDR3 DNA: TGCACCAGCAGGGTTGACGTCGGGGGTGCCAAAAACATTCAGTACTTC

CDR3 length: 18
clone size: NA
V gene: TRBV15
J gene: TRBJ2-2
D gene: NA
CDR3 protein: CATSRDSPGRMGTGELFF
CDR3 DNA: TGTGCCACCAGCAGAGATTCCCCGGGGAGGATGGGCACCGGGGAGCTGTTTTTT

CDR3 length: 15
clone size: NA
V gene: TRBV14
J gene: TRBJ2-5
D gene: NA
CDR3 protein: CASSQDLSGSATQYF
CDR3 DNA: TGTGCCAGCAGCCAAGATCTTTCAGGGTCTGCGACCCAGTACTTC

CDR3 length: 13
clone size: NA
V gene: TRBV30
J gene: TRBJ2-7
D gene: NA
CDR3 protein: CAWSHDGPYEQYF
CDR3 DNA: TGTGCCTGGAGTCATGACGGGCCCTACGAGCAGTACTTC

CDR3 length: 12
clone size: few
V gene: TRBV19
J gene: TRBJ1-2
D gene: NA
CDR3 protein: CASIYQGGGYTF
CDR3 DNA: TGTGCCAGTATTTATCAGGGAGGTGGCTACACCTTC

CDR3 length: 24
clone size: NA
V gene: TRBV6-7
J gene: TRBJ1-2
D gene: NA
CDR3 protein: CASSRPDSPMATPVPFRQSYGYTF
CDR3 DNA: TGTGCCAGCAGTCGACCAGACAGTCCTATGGCTACACCCGTTCCTTTCCGGCAGTCCTATGGCTACACCTTC

CDR3 length: 13
clone size: few
V gene: TRBV4-1
J gene: TRBJ2-7
D gene: NA
CDR3 protein: CASSRATGYEQYF
CDR3 DNA: TGCGCCAGCAGCCGAGCGACAGGCTACGAGCAGTACTTC

CDR3 length: 17
clone size: NA
V gene: TRBV7-9
J gene: TRBJ2-7
D gene: NA
CDR3 protein: CASSFSLWSSDSYEQYF
CDR3 DNA: TGTGCCAGCAGCTTTAGTCTCTGGTCTAGCGACAGTTACGAGCAGTACTTC

CDR3 length: 12
clone size: NA
V gene: TRBV30
J gene: TRBJ2-7
D gene: NA
CDR3 protein: CAWTVEGSEQYF
CDR3 DNA: TGTGCCTGGACCGTCGAGGGGTCCGAGCAGTACTTC

CDR3 length: 14
clone size: NA
V gene: TRBV28
J gene: TRBJ2-7
D gene: NA
CDR3 protein: CASSLGRATYEQYF
CDR3 DNA: TGTGCCAGCAGTTTAGGACGGGCAACCTACGAGCAGTACTTC

CDR3 length: 10
clone size: NA
V gene: TRBV6-6
J gene: TRBJ1-2
D gene: NA
CDR3 protein: CASSYNGYTF
CDR3 DNA: TGTGCCAGCAGTTACAATGGCTACACCTTC

CDR3 length: 13
clone size: NA
V gene: TRBV5-4
J gene: TRBJ2-7
D gene: TRBD1
CDR3 protein: CASSLGTGYEQYF
CDR3 DNA: TGTGCCAGCAGCTTGGGGACAGGCTACGAGCAGTACTTC

CDR3 length: 19
clone size: once
V gene: TRBV28
J gene: TRBJ1-6
D gene: NA
CDR3 protein: CASSLWDPERDSYNSPLHF
CDR3 DNA: TGTGCCAGCAGTTTATGGGACCCCGAACGCGACTCCTATAATTCACCCCTCCACTTT

CDR3 length: 14
clone size: NA
V gene: TRBV27
J gene: TRBJ2-1
D gene: NA
CDR3 protein: CASRLGLVSHEQFF
CDR3 DNA: TGTGCCAGCAGGCTGGGGCTAGTCTCCCATGAGCAGTTCTTC

CDR3 length: 11
clone size: NA
V gene: TRBV29-1
J gene: TRBJ2-1
D gene: NA
CDR3 protein: CSVERRNEQFF
CDR3 DNA: TGCAGCGTTGAGCGTCGCAATGAGCAGTTCTTC

CDR3 length: 13
clone size: once
V gene: TRBV19
J gene: TRBJ2-1
D gene: NA
CDR3 protein: CASSLLLWNEQFF
CDR3 DNA: TGTGCCAGTAGTCTACTACTTTGGAATGAGCAGTTCTTC

CDR3 length: 14
clone size: once
V gene: TRBV7-9
J gene: TRBJ1-1
D gene: NA
CDR3 protein: CASSLGGMNTEAFF
CDR3 DNA: TGTGCCAGCAGCTTAGGTGGCATGAACACTGAAGCTTTCTTT

CDR3 length: 15
clone size: NA
V gene: TRBV5-1
J gene: TRBJ2-1
D gene: TRBD1
CDR3 protein: CASSYQTGIYNEQFF
CDR3 DNA: TGCGCCAGCAGCTACCAGACAGGGATATACAATGAGCAGTTCTTC

CDR3 length: 17
clone size: NA
V gene: TRBV9
J gene: TRBJ2-7
D gene: NA
CDR3 protein: CASSVARANLELYEQYF
CDR3 DNA: TGTGCCAGCAGCGTAGCTCGGGCTAACCTGGAGCTCTACGAGCAGTACTTC

CDR3 length: 15
clone size: NA
V gene: TRBV27
J gene: TRBJ1-2
D gene: TRBD1
CDR3 protein: CASSPGTGEVDGYTF
CDR3 DNA: TGTGCCAGCAGTCCGGGGACAGGGGAAGTGGATGGCTACACCTTC

CDR3 length: 11
clone size: NA
V gene: TRBV6-6
J gene: TRBJ1-1
D gene: NA
CDR3 protein: CASSTGLEAFF
CDR3 DNA: TGTGCCAGCAGTACAGGGTTGGAGGCTTTCTTT

CDR3 length: 15
clone size: NA
V gene: TRBV27
J gene: TRBJ2-3
D gene: TRBD1
CDR3 protein: CASGLPGQSTDTQYF
CDR3 DNA: TGTGCCAGCGGCCTCCCGGGACAGAGCACAGATACGCAGTATTTT

CDR3 length: 14
clone size: NA
V gene: TRBV6-5
J gene: TRBJ1-5
D gene: NA
CDR3 protein: CASSYGGGYQPQHF
CDR3 DNA: TGTGCCAGCAGTTACGGTGGGGGTTATCAGCCCCAGCATTTT

CDR3 length: 14
clone size: NA
V gene: TRBV11-2
J gene: TRBJ2-5
D gene: NA
CDR3 protein: CASSSAGGGETQYF
CDR3 DNA: TGTGCCAGCAGCTCGGCTGGGGGTGGAGAGACCCAGTACTTC

CDR3 length: 16
clone size: NA
V gene: TRBV19
J gene: TRBJ2-3
D gene: TRBD1
CDR3 protein: CASSIGTGTWSDTQYF
CDR3 DNA: TGTGCCAGTAGTATCGGGACAGGGACATGGTCAGATACGCAGTATTTT

CDR3 length: 14
clone size: NA
V gene: TRBV25-1
J gene: TRBJ2-7
D gene: NA
CDR3 protein: CASSEGSGVYEQYF
CDR3 DNA: TGTGCCAGCAGTGAGGGGTCAGGGGTCTACGAGCAGTACTTC

CDR3 length: 11
clone size: NA
V gene: TRBV20-1
J gene: TRBJ1-1
D gene: NA
CDR3 protein: CSADDSYGAFF
CDR3 DNA: TGCAGTGCTGACGACAGTTATGGAGCTTTCTTT

CDR3 length: 14
clone size: NA
V gene: TRBV7-9
J gene: TRBJ2-3
D gene: NA
CDR3 protein: CASIGGGFTDTQYF
CDR3 DNA: TGTGCCAGCATCGGAGGCGGCTTCACAGATACGCAGTATTTT

CDR3 length: 13
clone size: NA
V gene: TRBV5-1
J gene: TRBJ2-7
D gene: NA
CDR3 protein: CASSLVGGYEQYF
CDR3 DNA: TGCGCCAGCAGCTTGGTTGGCGGCTACGAGCAGTACTTC

CDR3 length: 17
clone size: NA
V gene: TRBV7-2
J gene: TRBJ2-7
D gene: TRBD1
CDR3 protein: CASSLPLQQGPHYEQYF
CDR3 DNA: TGTGCCAGCAGCTTACCCCTTCAACAGGGGCCCCACTACGAGCAGTACTTC

CDR3 length: 13
clone size: NA
V gene: TRBV7-3
J gene: TRBJ2-7
D gene: NA
CDR3 protein: CASSLRGSYEQYF
CDR3 DNA: TGTGCCAGCAGCTTACGGGGGTCCTACGAGCAGTACTTC

CDR3 length: 13
clone size: NA
V gene: TRBV19
J gene: TRBJ2-7
D gene: NA
CDR3 protein: CASSSGPAYEQYF
CDR3 DNA: TGTGCCAGTAGTTCCGGACCAGCCTACGAGCAGTACTTC

CDR3 length: 20
clone size: NA
V gene: TRBV5-5
J gene: TRBJ1-4
D gene: TRBD1
CDR3 protein: CASPTAGQGRRVVTNEKLFF
CDR3 DNA: TGTGCCAGCCCTACAGCGGGACAGGGAAGAAGAGTGGTCACTAATGAAAAACTGTTTTTT

CDR3 length: 12
clone size: NA
V gene: TRBV11-3
J gene: TRBJ2-3
D gene: NA
CDR3 protein: CASSFGSDTQYF
CDR3 DNA: TGTGCCAGCAGCTTCGGGTCCGATACGCAGTATTTT

CDR3 length: 15
clone size: NA
V gene: TRBV5-6
J gene: TRBJ1-4
D gene: NA
CDR3 protein: CASSLGSATNEKLFF
CDR3 DNA: TGTGCCAGCAGCTTGGGGTCTGCAACTAATGAAAAACTGTTTTTT